This paragraph reports one T cell receptor (beta chain). The data were obtained in a study of T cell clonotyping in hematopoietic cell transplantation. The method was immunoSEQ multiplex PCR; TCRdb's version includes in-frame clones alone and lacks a portion of them. The top ten clones hold 25% to 40% of a sample with approximately 2,500 clones, around 80% of them seen once. V trimming: 5 bases; J trimming: 5 bases; junction bases outside the gene matches: 7. The length of the CDR3 is 14 residues. Germline CDR1 SGHDT, CDR2 YYEEEE. Blood collection times were about day -28 and days 30, 100, 180 posttransplant.

The sequence derives from a male patient aged 60 to 75 who had an allogeneic stem cell transplant, so T cells may come from the graft donor. Some clones in this sample may be carry-over from other donors' samples. V gene TRBV5-6 combines with J gene TRBJ2-3, with TRBD1 matching 8 bases. Sample: peripheral blood mononuclear cells, taken 180 days after allogeneic stem cell transplant. The CDR3 spells CASSPGQGGDTQYF. In nucleotides, the CDR3 is TGTGCCAGCAGTCCTGGACAGGGTGGAGATACGCAGTATTTT.